This entry describes one TCR beta chain. Germline CDR1 is DFQATT and CDR2 is SNEGSKA (reference sequence). V gave up 5 bases and J gave up 0 bases; unmatched junction bases: 7. CDR3 length equals 14 residues. These data originate in a study of CD8+CD57+ T cells in acquired aplastic anemia. About the study: DNA per sorted CD4+ or CD8+ sample ranged about 0.19 to 30 ug, averaging 3.2 ug.

All patients picked for sequencing had shown, by flow cytometry, an expansion of CD8+CD57+ cells. Severe acquired aplastic anemia affected all patients. Genomic DNA was employed as the template in profiling TCR beta VDJ and CDR3. TCRdb ran MiXCR on the reads and lists one entry per CDR3 protein. Of 100,000 to 150,000 distinct CDR3 sequences in the sample, 50% to 70% were seen once. V and J are TRBV20-1 and TRBJ2-7, with TRBD2 identical over 7 bases. This receptor was taken from a human donor with aplastic anemia. Sequenced material: sorted CD4+, CD8+, or CD8+CD57+ T cells (not recorded which) from PBMCs. In DNA, the CDR3 is TGCAGTGCTTGGACTAGTCAGAGCTCCTACGAGCAGTACTTC. Its translation is CSAWTSQSSYEQYF.